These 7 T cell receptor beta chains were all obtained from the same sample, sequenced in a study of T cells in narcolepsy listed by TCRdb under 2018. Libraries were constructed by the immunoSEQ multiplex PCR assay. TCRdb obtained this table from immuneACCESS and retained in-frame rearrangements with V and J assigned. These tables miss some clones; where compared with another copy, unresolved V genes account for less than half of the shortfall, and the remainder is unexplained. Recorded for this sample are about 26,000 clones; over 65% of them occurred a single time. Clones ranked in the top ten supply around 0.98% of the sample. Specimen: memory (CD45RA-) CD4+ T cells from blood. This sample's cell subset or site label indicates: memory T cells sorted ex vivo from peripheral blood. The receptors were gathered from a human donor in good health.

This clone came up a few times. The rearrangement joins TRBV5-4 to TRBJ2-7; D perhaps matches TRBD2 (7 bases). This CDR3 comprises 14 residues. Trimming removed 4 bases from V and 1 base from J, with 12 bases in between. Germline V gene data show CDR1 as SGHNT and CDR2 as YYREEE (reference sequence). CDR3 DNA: TGTGCCAGCAGCCCGAGGGGGGGTTCCTACGAGCAGTACTTC. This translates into CASSPRGGSYEQYF.

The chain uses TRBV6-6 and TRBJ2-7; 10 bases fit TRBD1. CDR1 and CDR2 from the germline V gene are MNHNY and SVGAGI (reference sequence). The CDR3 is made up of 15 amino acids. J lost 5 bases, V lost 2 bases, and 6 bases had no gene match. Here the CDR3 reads CASSYGPGQGNEQYF. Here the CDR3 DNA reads TGTGCCAGCAGTTACGGACCGGGACAGGGGAACGAGCAGTACTTC.

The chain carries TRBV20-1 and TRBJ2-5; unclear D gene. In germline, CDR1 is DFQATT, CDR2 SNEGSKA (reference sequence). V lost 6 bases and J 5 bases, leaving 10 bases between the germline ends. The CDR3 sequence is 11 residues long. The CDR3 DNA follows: TGCAGTGCCTGGATAGGGGAGACCCAGTACTTC. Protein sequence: CSAWIGETQYF.

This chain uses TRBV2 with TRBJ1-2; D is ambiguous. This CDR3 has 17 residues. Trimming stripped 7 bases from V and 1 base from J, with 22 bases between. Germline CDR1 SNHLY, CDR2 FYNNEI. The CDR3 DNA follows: TGTGCCAGCAATAGTCTTCGTAGGGCGGTTCTTAACTATGGCTACACCTTC. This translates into CASNSLRRAVLNYGYTF.

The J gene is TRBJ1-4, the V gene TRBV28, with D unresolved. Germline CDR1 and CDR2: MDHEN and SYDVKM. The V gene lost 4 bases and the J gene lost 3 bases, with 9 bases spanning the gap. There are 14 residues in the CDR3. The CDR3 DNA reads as TGTGCCAGCAGTTCGGACGGACCTAATGAAAAACTGTTTTTT. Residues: CASSSDGPNEKLFF.

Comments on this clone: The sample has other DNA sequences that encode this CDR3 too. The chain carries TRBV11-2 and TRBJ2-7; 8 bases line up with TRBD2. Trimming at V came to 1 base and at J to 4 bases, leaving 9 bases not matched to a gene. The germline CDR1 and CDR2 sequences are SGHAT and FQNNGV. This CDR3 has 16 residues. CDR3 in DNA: TGTGCCAGCAGCTTAGTGAGCGGGAGAAAGGCGTACGAGCAGTACTTC. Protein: CASSLVSGRKAYEQYF.

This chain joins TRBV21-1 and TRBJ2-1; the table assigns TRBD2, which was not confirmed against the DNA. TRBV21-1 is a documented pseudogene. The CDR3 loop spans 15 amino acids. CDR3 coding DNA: TGTGCCAGCAGCACCCGCCGGGTTCGGATTAATGAGCAGTTCTTC. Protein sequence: CASSTRRVRINEQFF.